The following is a T cell receptor beta chain sequence with its context. The antigen is undetermined. The entry originates in a study of cytomegalovirus exposure and HLA in healthy donors. General study findings and limits: A later examination showed that TCR association rates differed by HLA locus, with DRB1 most and HLA-C fewest.

The PCR contained 60 Vbeta and 13 Jbeta primers. Clones were sequenced by immunoSEQ multiplex PCR, and TCRdb holds only the in-frame ones, with some missing. The data contain 110,000 to 150,000 clones, 70% of them singletons. V dropped 1 base and J dropped 8; count of bases not matched to a gene: 8. From germline, CDR1 is SGHVS and CDR2 FQNEAQ. The CDR3 is 15 amino acids. The sequence was collected from an older woman in good health and CMV-seropositive. Sequencing was carried out using PBMCs. The chain links TRBV7-8 to TRBJ2-1, with 7 bases aligning to TRBD2. As DNA, the CDR3 is TGTGCCAGCAGCTTAGACGGCGGGAGCATCGATGAGCAGTTCTTC. Translation: CASSLDGGSIDEQFF.